A selection of T cell receptor beta chains follows, all from one sample in a study of CD8+ T cells in alopecia areata. Profiled with immunoSEQ multiplex PCR; TCRdb holds only in-frame clones, not every one. The data contain about 150,000 clones, over 80% of them seen just once; the ten biggest clones take up about 15%. Here the sequenced sample was CD8+ T cells sorted from blood, taken at week 0. All receptors come from a human donor with alopecia areata. Both conserved end residues are part of each CDR3. A D gene is named only where the DNA matches it firmly. Only some rows state a clone size, as once, few, many or a class for expanded clones.

TRBV29-1	TRBJ2-3	-	TRBD1	CSADRETTDTQYF	TGCAGCGCTGACAGGGAGACCACAGATACGCAGTATTTT
TRBV4-1	TRBJ2-7	-	-	CASSQVHQISDEQYF	TGCGCCAGCAGCCAAGTCCACCAAATCTCCGACGAGCAGTACTTC
TRBV27	TRBJ2-3	-	-	CASSYGTDTQYF	TGTGCCAGCAGTTACGGCACAGATACGCAGTATTTT
TRBV5-5	TRBJ2-7	-	-	CASSLTSFHEQYF	TGTGCCAGCAGCTTGACTAGTTTCCACGAGCAGTACTTC
TRBV9	TRBJ2-7	-	-	CASSVGAAYEQYF	TGTGCCAGCAGCGTAGGGGCAGCGTACGAGCAGTACTTC
TRBV10-2	TRBJ1-2	-	-	CASNHRGNYGYTF	TGCGCCAGCAACCATCGGGGGAACTATGGCTACACCTTC
TRBV6-5	TRBJ2-1	-	-	CATHGWGSYNEQFF	TGTGCCACCCACGGGTGGGGCTCCTACAATGAGCAGTTCTTC
TRBV6-5	TRBJ2-1	-	TRBD2	CAATSGNEQFF	TGTGCCGCGACTAGCGGGAATGAGCAGTTCTTC
TRBV23-1	TRBJ2-1	-	-	CASTDPSYNEQFF	TGCGCCAGTACAGACCCCTCCTACAATGAGCAGTTCTTC
TRBV4-1	TRBJ2-7	-	-	CASSQQGLSTYEQYF	TGCGCCAGCAGCCAGCAGGGGTTGTCGACCTACGAGCAGTACTTC
TRBV2	TRBJ2-1	-	TRBD2	CASSQNSGERLNNEQFF	TGTGCCAGCAGTCAAAATAGCGGGGAGAGGTTGAACAATGAGCAGTTCTTC
TRBV9	TRBJ2-1	-	TRBD2	CASSLRLAGKHNEQFF	TGTGCCAGCAGCTTAAGACTAGCGGGGAAACACAATGAGCAGTTCTTC
TRBV9	TRBJ2-2	-	-	CASSSSMGTGELFF	TGTGCCAGCAGCTCATCCATGGGGACCGGGGAGCTGTTTTTT
TRBV5-1	TRBJ2-1	-	-	CASSLGPLGGGDEQFF	TGCGCCAGCAGCTTGGGTCCGCTGGGAGGGGGGGATGAGCAGTTCTTC
TRBV5-4	TRBJ1-2	-	-	CASSLGQADGYTF	TGTGCCAGCAGCTTGGGACAGGCAGATGGCTACACCTTC
TRBV6-6	TRBJ2-3	-	-	CASSPAESTDTQYF	TGTGCCAGCAGTCCAGCGGAGAGCACAGATACGCAGTATTTT
TRBV2	TRBJ2-7	-	TRBD1	CASKDRVPTYEQYF	TGTGCCAGCAAAGACAGGGTCCCCACCTACGAGCAGTACTTC
TRBV5-1	TRBJ2-1	-	TRBD1	CASSPGQGIGNEQFF	TGCGCCAGCAGCCCCGGACAGGGGATCGGAAATGAGCAGTTCTTC
TRBV25-1	TRBJ2-1	-	-	CASSEFGQRNEQFF	TGTGCCAGCAGTGAATTTGGACAACGCAATGAGCAGTTCTTC
TRBV9	TRBJ1-6	-	-	CASSGPEDSPLHF	TGTGCCAGCAGCGGCCCAGAGGATTCACCCCTCCACTTT
TRBV27	TRBJ2-7	-	TRBD1	CASSHKWTGDEQYF	TGTGCCAGCAGCCATAAATGGACAGGGGATGAGCAGTACTTC
TRBV29-1	TRBJ2-7	-	-	CSVEVPGGNYEQYF	TGCAGCGTTGAAGTTCCAGGTGGGAACTACGAGCAGTACTTC
TRBV14	TRBJ2-7	-	-	CASSQVNRVHEQYF	TGTGCCAGCAGCCAGGTTAATAGGGTACACGAGCAGTACTTC
TRBV27	TRBJ2-1	-	TRBD1	CASSPTGIHEQFF	TGTGCCAGCAGCCCGACAGGGATACATGAGCAGTTCTTC
TRBV7-9	TRBJ1-1	-	-	CASSLGANTEAFF	TGTGCCAGCAGCTTAGGGGCGAACACTGAAGCTTTCTTT
TRBV7-9	TRBJ1-2	-	-	CASILGAPHYYGYTF	TGTGCCAGCATCTTAGGGGCGCCCCATTACTATGGCTACACCTTC
TRBV6-5	TRBJ1-2	-	TRBD1	CASSYSGTDYGYTF	TGTGCCAGCAGTTACTCGGGGACAGACTATGGCTACACCTTC
TRBV9	TRBJ2-1	-	TRBD2	CASSARGASGVDEQFF	TGTGCCAGCAGCGCGAGAGGGGCTAGCGGTGTCGATGAGCAGTTCTTC
TRBV27	TRBJ2-7	-	-	CASSLKDWRTYEQYF	TGTGCCAGCAGTTTGAAGGACTGGAGAACCTACGAGCAGTACTTC
TRBV7-9	TRBJ2-7	-	-	CASSPRDRLEQYF	TGTGCCAGCAGCCCCCGGGACCGTCTGGAGCAGTACTTC
TRBV4-1	TRBJ2-1	-	-	CASSQEGSSNNEQFF	TGCGCCAGCAGCCAAGAAGGAAGTTCGAATAATGAGCAGTTCTTC
TRBV6-5	TRBJ2-7	-	TRBD2	CASSYLTSGSSYEQYF	TGTGCCAGCAGTTATCTAACTAGCGGGAGTAGCTACGAGCAGTACTTC
TRBV29-1	TRBJ2-7	few	-	CSVEDQGNEQYF	TGCAGCGTTGAAGATCAGGGTAACGAGCAGTACTTC
TRBV30	TRBJ2-3	-	-	CAWSVWPGDTQYF	TGTGCCTGGAGTGTGTGGCCGGGGGATACGCAGTATTTT
TRBV18	TRBJ2-7	-	TRBD1	CASGGQGAYEQYF	TGTGCCAGCGGTGGACAGGGGGCTTACGAGCAGTACTTC
TRBV29-1	TRBJ2-7	-	-	CSVSGTPGSYEQYF	TGCAGCGTATCCGGGACACCAGGCTCCTACGAGCAGTACTTC
TRBV7-8	TRBJ2-1	-	-	CASNLQGDTYNEQFF	TGTGCCAGCAACCTACAGGGAGATACCTACAATGAGCAGTTCTTC
TRBV5-4	TRBJ1-2	-	-	CASSLGQDYTF	TGTGCCAGCAGCTTGGGACAGGACTACACCTTC
TRBV29-1	TRBJ1-2	-	TRBD1	CSFLTGVYGYTF	TGCAGCTTCCTCACAGGGGTCTATGGCTACACCTTC
TRBV9	TRBJ2-2	-	-	CASSSGVTGELFF	TGTGCCAGCAGCTCCGGGGTCACCGGGGAGCTGTTTTTT
TRBV7-3	TRBJ1-1	-	-	CASSLTSLGYTEAFF	TGTGCCAGCAGCTTAACCTCATTGGGTTACACTGAAGCTTTCTTT
TRBV9	TRBJ2-1	-	TRBD1	CASRGRTGRDEQFF	TGTGCCAGCCGGGGGCGGACAGGGCGCGATGAGCAGTTCTTC
TRBV29-1	TRBJ1-1	-	-	CSVEDSVEAFF	TGCAGCGTTGAAGATTCAGTAGAAGCTTTCTTT
TRBV19	TRBJ2-3	-	TRBD1	CASSTGQGAADTQYF	TGTGCCAGTAGTACCGGACAGGGGGCCGCAGATACGCAGTATTTT
TRBV4-1	TRBJ2-5	-	TRBD2	CASSQVSGRVETQYF	TGCGCCAGCAGCCAAGTTAGCGGGAGAGTGGAGACCCAGTACTTC
TRBV19	TRBJ1-2	-	-	CASSFQGVTYGYTF	TGTGCCAGTAGTTTTCAAGGGGTTACCTATGGCTACACCTTC